The 15 T cell receptor beta chains in this list originate from one sample, sequenced in a study of ipilimumab plus nivolumab after autologous stem cell transplantation. This table comes from immunoSEQ multiplex PCR, and its TCRdb copy is limited to in-frame clones, with some not included. The sample includes approximately 80,000 clones, 83% seen only once; the top ten take about 2.2%. Source: PBMCs, taken in a trial of ipilimumab plus nivolumab as post-transplant consolidation. The receptors originated from a male donor with diffuse large B-cell lymphoma.

In this sample, this clone turned up a few times. The chain uses TRBV10-2 and TRBJ2-3; D is possibly TRBD1 (6 bases). Germline V gene sequence: CDR1 WSHSY, CDR2 SAAADI. The CDR3 has 15 amino acids. Trimming removed 10 bases from V and 5 bases from J, with 22 bases in between. The CDR3 reads CATTQGTSPGDTQYF. The CDR3 DNA reads TGCGCCACTACACAGGGAACTAGTCCGGGAGATACGCAGTATTTT.

Note on this clone: In the same sample, other DNA sequences code for this CDR3. V usage is TRBV6-5 and J usage is TRBJ2-7; D not resolved. This CDR3 region has 13 residues. The V end was cut by 8 bases, the J end by 0 bases, with 11 bases between. The germline V gene encodes CDR1 MNHEY and CDR2 SVGAGI. The CDR3 reads CASPPSSSYEQYF. CDR3 nucleotide sequence: TGTGCCAGCCCCCCGAGCTCCTCCTACGAGCAGTACTTC.

This clone has just one count. The chain joins TRBV7-2 to TRBJ1-2; D not certain. V lost 4 bases, J lost 8 bases, and 20 bases lay in between. The CDR3 runs 15 residues. CDR1 is SGHTA, CDR2 FQGNSA, per germline. CDR3 DNA sequence: TGTGCCAGCAGCTCCCGAAACGCCGGCTTTGGGGGCTACACCTTC. Its protein product is CASSSRNAGFGGYTF.

The CDR3 protein is CSLIRGGGETQYF. The CDR3, as DNA: TGCAGCTTAATCAGGGGAGGAGGAGAGACCCAGTACTTC. The chain recombines TRBV29-1 with TRBJ2-5; perhaps D is TRBD1 or TRBD2 (6 bases each). Germline assignment: CDR1 SQVTM and CDR2 ANQGSEA. Trimming removed 8 bases from V and 4 bases from J, with 17 bases in between. The CDR3 sequence is 13 residues long.

The chain uses TRBV5-1 and TRBJ2-3, with 11 bases that match TRBD1. The CDR3 runs 16 residues. The ends lost 0 bases at V and 3 bases at J; junction bases unmatched: 3. The germline CDR1 and CDR2 sequences are SGHRS and YFSETQ. CDR3 DNA sequence: TGCGCCAGCAGCTTGGAGGGGACAGGGGGAACAGATACGCAGTATTTT. This translates into CASSLEGTGGTDTQYF. Variable domain in full (rest from reference TRBV5-1 and TRBJ2-3): KAGVTQTPRYLIKTRGQQVTLSCSPISGHRSVSWYQQTPGQGLQFLFEYFSETQRNKGNFPGRFSGRQFSNSRSEMNVSTLELGDSALYLCASSLEGTGGTDTQYFGPGTRLTVL.

The J gene is TRBJ1-2, the V gene TRBV19, with a possible D match to TRBD1 (6 bases). From germline, CDR1 is LNHDA and CDR2 SQIVND (reference sequence). V lost 1 base and J 4 bases, leaving 22 bases between the germline ends. The CDR3 loop spans 18 amino acids. The DNA for the CDR3 is TGTGCCAGTAGTATAGGCCTCCTCAGGGGCAGAGGCATCTATGGCTACACCTTC. It yields the protein CASSIGLLRGRGIYGYTF.

The chain carries TRBV7-2 and TRBJ1-2; a possible D gene is TRBD1 (5 bases). The ends were cut back, 5 bases at V and 5 bases at J, with 15 bases in the middle. The CDR3 runs 14 residues. Germline V CDR1 and CDR2: SGHTA, FQGNSA. CDR3 residues: CASSPGTARYGYTF. CDR3 bases: TGTGCCAGCAGCCCCGGGACGGCTCGTTATGGCTACACCTTC.

This clone was detected only a few times. In DNA, the CDR3 is TGTGCCTGGACTAGAGGTAGCAATCAGCCCCAGCATTTT. It yields the protein CAWTRGSNQPQHF. The chain carries TRBV30 and TRBJ1-5; D call uncertain. The CDR3 extends over 13 amino acids. V was shortened by 4 bases and J by 0 bases, with 7 bases between the two germline ends. In germline, CDR1 is GTSNPN, CDR2 SVGIG (reference sequence).

V is TRBV7-6 and J is TRBJ2-3; a possible D gene is TRBD2 (6 bases). The CDR3 has 17 residues. The germline V and J ends were trimmed by 1 base and 0 bases, with 14 bases remaining between them. Germline V gene data show CDR1 as SGHVS and CDR2 as FNYEAQ. CDR3 in amino acids: CASSLEPSVFSTDTQYF. In DNA, the CDR3 is TGTGCCAGCAGCTTAGAACCTAGCGTATTTAGCACAGATACGCAGTATTTT.

This chain connects TRBV11-2 to TRBJ2-4, with D unresolved. With 3 bases removed from V and 0 bases from J, the gap between germline ends came to 6 bases. Germline lookup yields CDR1 SGHAT and CDR2 FQNNGV. The CDR3 runs 14 residues. Written as DNA, the CDR3 is TGTGCCAGCAGCTTTACACTAGCCAAAAACATTCAGTACTTC. Protein sequence: CASSFTLAKNIQYF.

The rearrangement links TRBV6-5 to TRBJ2-7; 7 bases map to TRBD2. The CDR3 is 13 residues long. J gave up 7 bases and V 0 bases, and 3 bases lay outside the gene matches. The V gene's germline CDR1 is MNHEY and CDR2 SVGAGI. The CDR3 loop is CASSYSKAGEQYF. DNA of the CDR3: TGTGCCAGCAGTTACTCGAAAGCGGGGGAGCAGTACTTC.

This clone has only one observation. The rearrangement joins TRBV19 to TRBJ2-5, with D possibly matching TRBD2 (6 bases). The CDR3 totals 14 residues. Germline values: CDR1 LNHDA, CDR2 SQIVND (reference sequence). V gave up 2 bases and J gave up 2 bases, with 9 bases separating them. CDR3 protein: CASSIRRDQETQYF. DNA of the CDR3: TGTGCCAGTAGTATAAGGCGGGATCAAGAGACCCAGTACTTC.

V and J are TRBV7-9 and TRBJ2-5; TRBD2 matches at 8 bases. The CDR3 has 17 residues. Germline lookup yields CDR1 SEHNR and CDR2 FQNEAQ (reference sequence). The trim removed 1 base at V and 4 bases at J, leaving 11 bases unmatched. The CDR3 reads CASSLGPGGPVRETQYF. The CDR3 DNA reads as TGTGCCAGCAGCTTAGGGCCGGGGGGGCCAGTAAGAGAGACCCAGTACTTC.

This clone was recorded a few times. The chain carries TRBV9 and TRBJ1-6; D perhaps matches TRBD1 (6 bases). V was clipped by 3 bases and J by 9 bases, with 13 bases between them. The CDR3 runs to 14 residues. The germline V gene encodes CDR1 SGDLS and CDR2 YYNGEE. CDR3: CASSEGDRGSPLHF. CDR3 DNA: TGTGCCAGCAGCGAGGGGGACCGGGGTTCACCCCTCCACTTT.

The chain uses TRBV7-2 and TRBJ2-7, with 8 bases fitting TRBD2. Germline CDR1 and CDR2: SGHTA and FQGNSA. J was trimmed by 3 bases and V by 2 bases; bases with no gene match: 0. This CDR3 has 13 amino acids. This chain's CDR3 is CASSLRGGYEQYF. The CDR3 nucleotides read TGTGCCAGCAGCTTACGGGGGGGCTACGAGCAGTACTTC.